The 3 T cell receptor beta chains in this list originate from one sample, sequenced in a study of response to subunit inactivated influenza vaccine. TCRdb reprocessed the RT-PCR reads via MiXCR and lists one record per CDR3 protein. The sample consists of approximately 490,000 distinct CDR3 sequences, around 7.9% of them appearing once. The sequences come from PBMCs from blood, collected roughly 24 months after vaccination. These receptors were collected from a man between 50 and 70 years old who received an inactivated influenza vaccine.

There are many counts of this clonotype. This chain uses TRBV7-2 with TRBJ2-2, with a tentative D call TRBD1 (6 bases). V dropped 5 bases and J dropped 0 bases, with 7 bases sitting between them. Per the germline V gene, CDR1 is SGHTA and CDR2 is FQGNSA. This CDR3 comprises 14 residues. The CDR3 DNA reads TGTGCCAGCAGCCGGACAGCGAACACCGGGGAGCTGTTTTTT. Translated: CASSRTANTGELFF.

CDR3 protein: CATLQGAGETQYF. DNA for the CDR3: TGTGCCACCCTGCAGGGGGCGGGGGAGACCCAGTACTTC. This chain connects TRBV10-3 to TRBJ2-5; 8 bases are shared with TRBD1. The V gene end was trimmed by 10 bases and the J gene end by 5 bases; junction bases not matched to a gene: 9. Germline-derived CDR1 and CDR2 are ENHRY and SYGVKD. This CDR3 region has 13 residues.

There are a few counts of this clonotype. V and J are TRBV20-1 and TRBJ2-7; D is unresolved. The germline V gene encodes CDR1 DFQATT and CDR2 SNEGSKA (reference sequence). V lost 3 bases, J lost 6 bases, and 12 bases lay in between. The CDR3 extends over 12 amino acids. The CDR3 bases are TGCAGTGCTAGGTTGTCCCCTCGCGAGCAGTACTTC. Protein product: CSARLSPREQYF.